This T cell receptor (beta chain) stems from a study of blood T cells in healthy people across ages. A second PCR of about 7 to 12 cycles used a sample-barcoded 5' primer and a J-beta primer mix. TCRdb re-analysed the 5' RACE reads in MiXCR, keeping a single row per CDR3 protein. The sample holds 1.5 million to 2 million distinct CDR3 sequences, around 50% seen once. Sample: blood. This receptor was taken from a woman aged 35 to 49 in good health.

The CDR3 region is CASSSVCGDTQYF. In DNA, the CDR3 is TGTGCCAGCAGTTCGGTGTGTGGAGATACGCAGTATTTT. V gene TRBV6-6 combines with J gene TRBJ2-3; D unclear. V lost 4 bases and J lost 5, with 10 bases in between. This CDR3 contains 13 residues. The germline CDR1 and CDR2 sequences are MNHNY and SVGAGI (reference sequence).